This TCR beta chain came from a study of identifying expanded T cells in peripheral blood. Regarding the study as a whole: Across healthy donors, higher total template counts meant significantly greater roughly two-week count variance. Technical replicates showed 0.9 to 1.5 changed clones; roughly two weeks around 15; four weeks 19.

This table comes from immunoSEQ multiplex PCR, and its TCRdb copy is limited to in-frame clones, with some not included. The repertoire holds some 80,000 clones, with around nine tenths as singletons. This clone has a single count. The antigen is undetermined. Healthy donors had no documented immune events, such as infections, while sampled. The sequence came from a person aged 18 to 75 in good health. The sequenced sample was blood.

CDR3 loop: CASNDRGNFYEQYF. CDR3 coding DNA: TGTGCCAGTAATGACAGGGGAAATTTCTACGAGCAGTACTTC. J is TRBJ2-7 and V is TRBV19; 8 positions agree with TRBD1. The CDR3 length is 14 residues. The ends lost 7 bases at V and 3 bases at J; junction bases unmatched: 8. The germline V gene encodes CDR1 LNHDA and CDR2 SQIVND (reference sequence). The full variable domain, its missing parts supplied by reference TRBV19 and TRBJ2-7, is DGGITQSPKYLFRKEGQNVTLSCEQNLNHDAMYWYRQDPGQGLRLIYYSQIVNDFQKGDIAEGYSVSREKKESFPLTVTSAQKNPTAFYLCASNDRGNFYEQYFGPGTRLTVT.